The 21 T cell receptor beta chains in this list originate from one sample, sequenced in a study of T cells in Graves' hyperthyroidism and ophthalmopathy (dated by TCRdb to between 2019 and 2020). Library creation used multiplex PCR. TCRdb names Illumina HiSeq 2000 as the instrument used. Amplification of TCR beta CDR3 regions was carried out from RNA transcripts. The TCR CDR3 was subjected to a first round of RT-PCR using the HTBI primer set and the Qiagen OneStep RT-PCR kit. TCRdb reworked the public reads: Q25 trimming with fastp, MiXCR clone assembly, productive beta chains retained. A single entry per CDR3 protein holds the most common genes and DNA from its merged rows. This sample gives over 350,000 distinct CDR3 sequences in total; around a sixth of them show up just once. Jointly, the top ten make up about 38% of the sample. The specimen sequenced was blood. These receptors all come from a man between 18 and 29 years old with Graves' ophthalmopathy.

V usage is TRBV6-1 and J usage is TRBJ2-5; D unclear. Trimming stripped 1 base from V and 5 bases from J, with 17 bases between. Germline CDR1 MNHNS, CDR2 SASEGT. The length of the CDR3 is 16 residues. This CDR3 is CASSEVTTQSGETQYF. The CDR3 DNA reads TGTGCCAGCAGTGAAGTCACTACCCAATCCGGCGAGACCCAGTACTTC.

This clonotype has at least ten counts. The rearrangement uses TRBV12-5 and TRBJ2-5, with D perhaps TRBD1 (6 bases). The germline CDR1 and CDR2 sequences are LGHNT and FRNRAP. The V end lost 6 bases, the J end lost 5 bases, and 16 bases lay between the germline ends. The CDR3 contains 14 residues. The CDR3 region has the DNA TGTGCTAGTGGGCCCCAGGGGCCGGGGGAGACCCAGTACTTC. Its translation: CASGPQGPGETQYF. Complete variable domain (other parts from reference TRBV12-5 and TRBJ2-5): DARVTQTPRHKVTEMGQEVTMRCQPILGHNTVFWYRQTMMQGLELLAYFRNRAPLDDSGMPKDRFSAEMPDATLATLKIQPSEPRDSAVYFCASGPQGPGETQYFGPGTRLLVL.

This clonotype was detected a few times. The chain uses TRBV29-1 and TRBJ2-7; D gene ambiguous. Germline CDR1 reads SQVTM; CDR2 reads ANQGSEA. The CDR3 is made up of 13 amino acids. Deletions cut 2 bases from V and 0 bases from J, with 8 bases between. The CDR3 spells CSVELRSSYEQYF. CDR3 in DNA: TGCAGCGTTGAACTACGGAGCTCCTACGAGCAGTACTTC.

In this sample, this clonotype turned up a few times. The V gene is TRBV5-1, the J gene TRBJ1-6; D is unclear. Per the germline V gene, CDR1 is SGHRS and CDR2 is YFSETQ. The V end lost 7 bases, the J end lost 5 bases, and 10 bases lay between the germline ends. The CDR3 is 13 amino acids. CDR3 nucleotide sequence: TGCGCCAGCCAATACGGGGATAATTCACCCCTCCACTTT. Translating gives CASQYGDNSPLHF.

This clonotype was counted only a few times. The chain joins TRBV10-3 to TRBJ1-2; 7 positions agree with TRBD1. This CDR3 has 13 residues. In germline, CDR1 is ENHRY, CDR2 SYGVKD. V lost 10 bases, J lost 4 bases, and 9 bases stayed unmatched. Written as DNA, the CDR3 is TGTGCCAACGGGGACAGCAAGTCCTATGGCTACACCTTC. Encoded protein: CANGDSKSYGYTF.

This chain uses TRBV2 with TRBJ1-2; 10 bases are shared with TRBD1. J lost 8 bases, V lost 6 bases, and 12 bases had no gene match. The germline gives CDR1 SNHLY, CDR2 FYNNEI. This CDR3 spans 15 amino acids. The CDR3 is CASRETGGASDGYTF. DNA for the CDR3: TGTGCCAGCAGGGAGACAGGGGGCGCGTCAGACGGCTACACCTTC.

This clonotype occurred many times. This rearrangement joins TRBV20-1 to TRBJ1-1; no firm D call. The V end was cut by 6 bases, the J end by 3 bases, with 11 bases between. The CDR3 runs 12 residues. Germline V gene data show CDR1 as DFQATT and CDR2 as SNEGSKA (reference sequence). CDR3 nucleotide sequence: TGCAGTGCCCGACGCACTGACACTGAAGCTTTCTTT. The encoded protein is CSARRTDTEAFF.

CDR3 amino acids: CSAREKLAGGDYEQYF. In nucleotides, the CDR3 is TGCAGTGCTAGAGAGAAACTAGCGGGGGGCGACTACGAGCAGTACTTC. The chain carries TRBV20-1 and TRBJ2-7, with 12 positions matching TRBD2. Germline CDR1 and CDR2: DFQATT and SNEGSKA (reference sequence). Trimming took 0 bases from V and 3 from J; bases not matched to a gene: 6. CDR3 length: 16 amino acids.

This clonotype was observed many times. The V gene is TRBV12-3 or TRBV12-4, the J gene TRBJ2-3; unclear D gene. This CDR3 is built from 15 residues. The V and J ends lost 2 bases and 2 bases respectively, with 11 bases between them. The CDR3 here is CASSLSVRDTDTQYF. Written as DNA, the CDR3 is TGTGCCAGCAGTTTATCGGTAAGGGACACAGATACGCAGTATTTT.

The V and J genes are TRBV27 and TRBJ1-5; D is undetermined. This CDR3 has 13 amino acids. Germline V lookup: CDR1 MNHEY, CDR2 SMNVEV (reference sequence). V was pared by 1 base and J by 3 bases, with 4 bases between. CDR3 sequence (DNA): TGTGCCAGCAGTTTATTGGCCAATCAGCCCCAGCATTTT. Translation gives CASSLLANQPQHF.

This clonotype has a count of ten or more. The V call is TRBV20-1, the J call TRBJ1-2; TRBD1 might be the D (5 bases). Germline loops: CDR1 DFQATT, CDR2 SNEGSKA (reference sequence). Trimming pared 6 bases from V and 2 bases from J, leaving 10 bases between. This CDR3 is built from 12 residues. The CDR3 loop is CSAIGTNYGYTF. The CDR3 nucleotides read TGCAGTGCCATAGGGACGAACTATGGCTACACCTTC.

This clonotype has a handful of counts. V gene TRBV6-1 combines with J gene TRBJ2-1; TRBD1 agrees at 10 bases. V lost 5 bases and J lost 10; bases outside the gene matches: 11. The CDR3 is 15 amino acids. Germline CDR1 reads MNHNS; CDR2 reads SASEGT. The CDR3 reads CASSPGQGSLGEQFF. As DNA, the CDR3 is TGTGCCAGCAGTCCGGGACAGGGGTCGTTAGGGGAGCAGTTCTTC.

This clonotype came up many times. The chain uses TRBV11-2 and TRBJ2-7; perhaps TRBD1 as D (6 bases). The V end lost 4 bases, the J end lost 2 bases, and 15 bases lay between the germline ends. Per the germline V gene, CDR1 is SGHAT and CDR2 is FQNNGV. The CDR3 totals 15 residues. CDR3 amino acids: CASSSTGQPAYEQYF. Here the CDR3 DNA reads TGTGCCAGCAGCTCAACAGGACAGCCCGCCTACGAGCAGTACTTC.

This clonotype has just a few counts. The chain has TRBV24-1 and TRBJ1-4, with D possibly TRBD1 on 5 matching bases. Germline loops: CDR1 KGHDR, CDR2 SFDVKD. The CDR3 has 14 residues. Trimming cost V 3 bases and J 8 bases, with 12 bases left between them. CDR3 protein: CATSDPGLGEKLFF. DNA for the CDR3: TGTGCCACCAGTGATCCAGGGCTTGGGGAAAAACTGTTTTTT.

This clonotype occurred many times. J is TRBJ2-7 and V is TRBV27; D may be TRBD2 (5 bases). Trimming removed 6 bases at V and 0 bases at J, with 12 bases between. Germline V lookup: CDR1 MNHEY, CDR2 SMNVEV (reference sequence). The CDR3 contains 14 residues. The CDR3 region has the DNA TGTGCCAGCAGATCGGAGGACTCCTCCTACGAGCAGTACTTC. Encoded protein: CASRSEDSSYEQYF.

Ten or more counts support this clonotype. V is TRBV2 and J is TRBJ1-6; TRBD1 might be the D (5 bases). The CDR3 runs 12 residues. Germline V CDR1 and CDR2: SNHLY, FYNNEI. The V gene lost 5 bases and the J gene lost 9 bases, with 8 bases spanning the gap. The CDR3 sequence: CASSPGLSPLHF. For the CDR3, the DNA is TGTGCCAGCAGTCCAGGGCTTTCACCCCTCCACTTT.

This clonotype was seen repeatedly, ten times or more. The rearrangement uses TRBV6-1 and TRBJ1-3, with TRBD1 matching 10 bases. Germline loops: CDR1 MNHNS, CDR2 SASEGT. Trimming at V came to 6 bases and at J to 8 bases, leaving 7 bases not matched to a gene. The CDR3 consists of 14 residues. The CDR3 DNA reads as TGTGCCAGCAGCCCGGGGACAGGGGTATACACCATATATTTT. Translation: CASSPGTGVYTIYF.

The chain couples TRBV7-9 to TRBJ1-2; a weak D match, TRBD1 (5 bases). V was clipped by 6 bases and J by 5 bases, with 13 bases between them. This CDR3 has 13 amino acids. Germline CDR1 SEHNR, CDR2 FQNEAQ (reference sequence). The CDR3 spells CASSEDNWYGYTF. CDR3 sequence (DNA): TGTGCCAGCAGTGAGGACAATTGGTATGGCTACACCTTC.

A few counts support this clonotype. The V gene is TRBV24-1, the J gene TRBJ1-1; maybe TRBD1 (5 bases). The CDR3 spans 13 residues. The V end lost 9 bases, the J end lost 0 bases, and 10 bases lay between the germline ends. Germline V gives CDR1 KGHDR, CDR2 SFDVKD. CDR3 nucleotides: TGTGCCACCCGGGGGTCTTTGAACACTGAAGCTTTCTTT. This translates into CATRGSLNTEAFF.

Turning to this clonotype: This likely comes from a read error, as the CDR3 has no conserved phenylalanine or tryptophan at its end. The chain has TRBV13 and TRBJ2-1, with TRBD2 matching 12 bases. CDR1 PRHDT and CDR2 FYEKMQ come from the germline V gene (reference sequence). The junction had 7 bases not matched to a gene; V was cut back by 5 bases and J by 8 bases. The CDR3 spans 15 residues. DNA for the CDR3: TGTGCCAGCAGCAACACTAGCGGGGGGCGTGATGAGCAGTTCCTC. Protein: CASSNTSGGRDEQFL.

This clonotype appeared a few times. CDR3 DNA: TGTGCCATCAGTGTCGGAGACAGGGGACTCTACGAGCAGTACTTC. Its translation: CAISVGDRGLYEQYF. V gene TRBV10-3 combines with J gene TRBJ2-7, with 8 bases identical to TRBD1. This CDR3 has 15 amino acids. Unmatched junction bases numbered 8, after V lost 4 bases and J lost 3 bases. Germline loops: CDR1 ENHRY, CDR2 SYGVKD.